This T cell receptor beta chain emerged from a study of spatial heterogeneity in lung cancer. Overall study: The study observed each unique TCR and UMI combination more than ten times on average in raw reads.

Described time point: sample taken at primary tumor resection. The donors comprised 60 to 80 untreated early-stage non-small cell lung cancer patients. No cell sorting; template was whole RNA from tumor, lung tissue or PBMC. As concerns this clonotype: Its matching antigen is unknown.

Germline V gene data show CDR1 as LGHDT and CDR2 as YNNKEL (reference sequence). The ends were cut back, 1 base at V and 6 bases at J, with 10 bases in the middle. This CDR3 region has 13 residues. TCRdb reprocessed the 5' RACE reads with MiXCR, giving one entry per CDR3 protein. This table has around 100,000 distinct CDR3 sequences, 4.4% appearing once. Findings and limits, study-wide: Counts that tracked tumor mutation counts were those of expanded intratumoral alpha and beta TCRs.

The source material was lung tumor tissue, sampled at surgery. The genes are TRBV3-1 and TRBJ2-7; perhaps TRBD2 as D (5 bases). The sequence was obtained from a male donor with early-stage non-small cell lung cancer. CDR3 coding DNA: TGTGCCAGCAGCCAAGGAGGAGGTCGCGAGCAGTACTTC. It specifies CASSQGGGREQYF.